The 25 T cell receptor beta chains below come from one sample, sequenced in a study of molecular identifiers for immune sequencing clone quantification. TCRdb re-called the PCR reads with MiXCR, one entry per CDR3 protein. The sample holds 490,000 or so distinct CDR3 sequences, about 20% seen once. The sequenced sample consisted of naive CD8+ T cells from blood, with Jurkat cell RNA spiked in. As for subset: FACS-sorted CD8+CD4-CCR7+CD45RA+ naive T cells. These receptors all come from a human donor in good health. Some libraries in this study had Jurkat cell RNA spiked in.

As for this clonotype: One base away lies a much larger clone, so this may be a sequencing read error. This sequence joins TRBV27 and TRBJ1-5; 7 bases are a match to TRBD1. The CDR3 spans 15 residues. Germline CDR1 reads MNHEY; CDR2 reads SMNVEV (reference sequence). The CDR3 nucleotides read TGTGCCAGCAGTTTATCGACGGGACAGAACCAGCCCCGGCATTTT. Protein: CASSLSTGQNQPRHF.

This clonotype was counted at least ten times. The J gene is TRBJ2-2, the V gene TRBV19; tentative D call: TRBD1 (6 bases). Trimming shortened V by 3 bases and J by 5 bases, and 13 bases separated the two germline ends. The germline V gene encodes CDR1 LNHDA and CDR2 SQIVND (reference sequence). The CDR3 extends over 15 amino acids. Here the CDR3 DNA reads TGTGCCAGTAGTATTGGTAGGACAGCTACCGGGGAGCTGTTTTTT. Translation gives CASSIGRTATGELFF.

This clonotype was detected ten times or more. The chain uses TRBV19 and TRBJ2-2; the D is unclear. V dropped 3 bases and J dropped 3 bases, with 2 bases sitting between them. The CDR3 consists of 12 residues. Germline V gene lookup returns CDR1 LNHDA and CDR2 SQIVND (reference sequence). DNA for the CDR3: TGTGCCAGTAGTATTTACACCGGGGAGCTGTTTTTT. Protein: CASSIYTGELFF.

This clonotype was counted a few times. The chain uses TRBV5-6 and TRBJ2-7; maybe TRBD2 (6 bases). Germline V CDR1 and CDR2: SGHDT, YYEEEE. The CDR3 covers 14 residues. V was trimmed by 3 bases and J by 0 bases, leaving 10 bases between them. The CDR3, as DNA: TGTGCCAGCAGCTGGGGACTGACCTCCTACGAGCAGTACTTC. It is translated as CASSWGLTSYEQYF.

Many counts were recorded for this clonotype. The CDR3 spells CAISDSYEQYF. The DNA of the CDR3 is TGTGCCATCAGTGACAGCTACGAGCAGTACTTC. The rearrangement links TRBV10-3 to TRBJ2-7; the D is unclear. The germline V gene encodes CDR1 ENHRY and CDR2 SYGVKD. The CDR3 is 11 amino acids. V lost 3 bases, J lost 3 bases, and 3 bases lay in between.

This clonotype was detected many times. This chain links TRBV14 with TRBJ1-2, with unresolved D. V dropped 9 bases and J dropped 4 bases, with 9 bases sitting between them. This CDR3 contains 11 residues. Germline values: CDR1 SGHDN, CDR2 FVKESK. The CDR3 DNA is TGTGCCAGTGGGCCACCCTATGGCTACACCTTC. Protein product: CASGPPYGYTF.

The rearrangement uses TRBV25-1 and TRBJ1-5; a possible D gene is TRBD1 (5 bases). With 4 bases removed from V and 7 bases from J, the gap between germline ends came to 14 bases. This CDR3 contains 14 residues. Germline V gene sequence: CDR1 MGHDK, CDR2 SYGVNS. The CDR3 bases are TGTGCCAGCAGTGGACGGGGGTCCCGGCAGCCCCAGCATTTT. This sequence encodes CASSGRGSRQPQHF.

The V and J genes are TRBV29-1 and TRBJ2-7; D is unresolved. The length of the CDR3 is 12 residues. V was cut by 4 bases and J by 3 bases, with 10 bases left in between. CDR1 is SQVTM and CDR2 is ANQGSEA in the germline V gene. The CDR3 sequence: CSVGASIYEQYF. CDR3 bases: TGCAGCGTTGGAGCCAGCATCTACGAGCAGTACTTC.

This clonotype has a count of ten or more. The rearrangement links TRBV2 to TRBJ2-1, with unresolved D. The CDR3 spans 13 residues. The V end was cut by 11 bases, the J end by 1 base, with 12 bases between. From germline, CDR1 is SNHLY and CDR2 FYNNEI. The CDR3 bases are TGTGCCTCTGAAGGACCGTCCTACAATGAGCAGTTCTTC. Translation: CASEGPSYNEQFF.

This chain links TRBV4-3 with TRBJ2-7; perhaps TRBD1 as D (6 bases). Germline lookup yields CDR1 LGHNA and CDR2 YSLEER. Between the trimmed V and J ends, which lost 6 bases and 3 bases, there was a span of 24 bases. CDR3 length: 17 amino acids. CDR3 bases: TGCGCCAGCAGTCAACTAGGATCAGGTCCAGGGGTCTACGAGCAGTACTTC. Translation: CASSQLGSGPGVYEQYF.

This clonotype appeared many times. V gene TRBV7-2 combines with J gene TRBJ1-1; D gene unclear. V was clipped by 2 bases and J by 3 bases, with 7 bases between them. The CDR3 spans 13 residues. Germline CDR1 is SGHTA and CDR2 is FQGNSA. The CDR3 DNA is TGTGCCAGCAGCTTACGACTTTACACTGAAGCTTTCTTT. Protein sequence: CASSLRLYTEAFF.

This clonotype was picked up a small number of times. The chain carries TRBV7-9 and TRBJ2-5; the D gene is possibly TRBD1 (7 bases). V was clipped by 6 bases and J by 3 bases, with 23 bases between them. In germline, CDR1 is SEHNR, CDR2 FQNEAQ (reference sequence). The CDR3 has 17 residues. Here the CDR3 DNA reads TGTGCCAGCAGACCCCCCCGGGCGGGACAGAGTGAAGAGACCCAGTACTTC. Protein: CASRPPRAGQSEETQYF.

This clonotype was detected many times. The rearrangement uses TRBV7-2 and TRBJ1-1, with D unresolved. Germline CDR1 SGHTA, CDR2 FQGNSA. Trimming took 1 base from V and 4 from J, leaving 16 bases between them. The CDR3 consists of 16 residues. Written as DNA, the CDR3 is TGTGCCAGCAGCTTAGGATATACCGGGTCGGGCACTGAAGCTTTCTTT. The encoded protein is CASSLGYTGSGTEAFF. The full variable domain, with the rest looked up from reference TRBV7-2 and TRBJ1-1, is GAGVSQSPSNKVTEKGKDVELRCDPISGHTALYWYRQSLGQGLEFLIYFQGNSAPDKSGLPSDRFSAERTGGSVSTLTIQRTQQEDSAVYLCASSLGYTGSGTEAFFGQGTRLTVV.

The chain joins TRBV12-3 or TRBV12-4 to TRBJ2-7; tentatively, D is TRBD2 (5 bases). This CDR3 comprises 13 residues. V lost 1 base to trimming and J lost 6 bases, with 10 bases between them. The CDR3 coding sequence is TGTGCCAGCAGTTTAGGGGGTAGCGTCGAGCAGTACTTC. Protein: CASSLGGSVEQYF.

This clonotype was counted once. The junction departs from germline at one end; a sequencing error may be responsible. The chain employs TRBV6-5 and TRBJ2-2; no firm D call. Germline values: CDR1 MNHEY, CDR2 SVGAGI. This CDR3 has 15 residues. CDR3 nucleotide sequence: TGTGCCTGCAGTTACTCGTTCCTAATGGGTAGGGAGCTGTTTTTT. It codes for CACSYSFLMGRELFF.

In this sample, this clonotype turned up many times. This chain links TRBV27 with TRBJ2-7; the D gene is possibly TRBD2 (5 bases). In germline, CDR1 is MNHEY, CDR2 SMNVEV (reference sequence). Deletions cut 3 bases from V and 3 bases from J, with 9 bases between. CDR3 length: 13 amino acids. The CDR3 region is CASSFSGSYEQYF. CDR3 nucleotides: TGTGCCAGCAGTTTCTCTGGGAGCTACGAGCAGTACTTC.

The table lists this clonotype with many counts. V usage is TRBV29-1 and J usage is TRBJ2-2, with 7 bases lining up with TRBD1. CDR1 is SQVTM and CDR2 is ANQGSEA in the germline V gene. Losses at the gene ends were 1 base for V and 4 bases for J; bases not matched to a gene: 6. The CDR3 is made up of 15 amino acids. CDR3 sequence (DNA): TGCAGCGTTGAAGGGAGACAGGGACCCACCGGGGAGCTGTTTTTT. Protein product: CSVEGRQGPTGELFF.

This clonotype has a count of ten or more. This chain connects TRBV7-9 to TRBJ1-4, with no clear D. This CDR3 contains 16 residues. Looked up from germline, CDR1 is SEHNR and CDR2 is FQNEAQ (reference sequence). Trimming cost V 6 bases and J 8 bases, with 22 bases left between them. The DNA for the CDR3 is TGTGCCAGCAGTTCGAGTTCTGGTTGGATGGAGGAAAAACTGTTTTTT. Amino acids: CASSSSSGWMEEKLFF. Drawing the rest from reference TRBV7-9 and TRBJ1-4, the complete variable domain is DTGVSQNPRHKITKRGQNVTFRCDPISEHNRLYWYRQTLGQGPEFLTYFQNEAQLEKSRLLSDRFSAERPKGSFSTLEIQRTEQGDSAMYLCASSSSSGWMEEKLFFGSGTQLSVL.

This clonotype has a count of ten or more. The CDR3 DNA sequence: TGTGCCAGCAGCATCTTGCGTCCCTCCTTGCAAGAGACCCAGTACTTC. Its translation: CASSILRPSLQETQYF. V is TRBV13 and J is TRBJ2-5, with D unclear. V shed 5 bases and J shed 2 bases, with 18 bases lying between them. Germline V lookup: CDR1 PRHDT, CDR2 FYEKMQ (reference sequence). This CDR3 has 16 residues.

This clonotype was counted at least ten times. The V gene is TRBV28, the J gene TRBJ1-5; 8 nucleotides line up with TRBD1. The germline V gene encodes CDR1 MDHEN and CDR2 SYDVKM. This CDR3 has 16 residues. Unmatched junction bases numbered 7, after V lost 6 bases and J lost 0 bases. Here the CDR3 reads CASRLRTGRSNQPQHF. The DNA for the CDR3 is TGTGCCAGCAGATTACGGACAGGGCGTAGCAATCAGCCCCAGCATTTT.

This clonotype was seen many times. The chain employs TRBV12-3 or TRBV12-4 and TRBJ1-5; D not certain. V was cut by 5 bases and J by 5 bases, with 13 bases left in between. This CDR3 contains 14 residues. The DNA of the CDR3 is TGTGCCAGCAGTCCATACAACAGAGATCAGCCCCAGCATTTT. This sequence encodes CASSPYNRDQPQHF.

This clonotype was counted many times. This chain joins TRBV6-6 and TRBJ2-7, with 10 bases fitting TRBD2. V trimming: 6 bases; J trimming: 0 bases; junction bases outside the gene matches: 2. Germline-derived CDR1 and CDR2 are MNHNY and SVGAGI (reference sequence). The length of the CDR3 is 14 residues. As DNA, the CDR3 is TGTGCCAGCAGACTAGCGGGGAGCTCCTACGAGCAGTACTTC. This encodes CASRLAGSSYEQYF.

Only a few counts were recorded for this clonotype. V usage is TRBV23-1 and J usage is TRBJ1-5, with a weak D call TRBD1 (5 bases). TRBV23-1 is identified as an open reading frame with a role that is uncertain. The CDR3 spans 15 residues. Trimming left V 3 bases short and J 1 base short, with 10 bases between. This CDR3 is CASSQPKGSNQPQHF. The CDR3 nucleotides are TGCGCCAGCAGTCAGCCAAAGGGGAGCAATCAGCCCCAGCATTTT.

V and J are TRBV12-3 or TRBV12-4 and TRBJ1-2; 7 positions agree with TRBD1. The CDR3 contains 19 residues. The V and J ends lost 1 base and 2 bases, in that order; junction bases with no gene match: 16. The CDR3 sequence: CASSLGGRGSDVLNYGYTF. The CDR3 nucleotides read TGTGCCAGCAGTTTAGGCGGCAGGGGGTCAGACGTATTAAACTATGGCTACACCTTC.

This clonotype was seen at least ten times. The chain has TRBV4-3 and TRBJ1-3; D call uncertain. Trimming stripped 0 bases from V and 4 bases from J, with 10 bases between. In germline, CDR1 is LGHNA, CDR2 YSLEER. There are 15 residues in the CDR3. The CDR3, as DNA: TGCGCCAGCAGCCAAGATTTGGTCTTCGGAAACACCATATATTTT. It encodes CASSQDLVFGNTIYF.